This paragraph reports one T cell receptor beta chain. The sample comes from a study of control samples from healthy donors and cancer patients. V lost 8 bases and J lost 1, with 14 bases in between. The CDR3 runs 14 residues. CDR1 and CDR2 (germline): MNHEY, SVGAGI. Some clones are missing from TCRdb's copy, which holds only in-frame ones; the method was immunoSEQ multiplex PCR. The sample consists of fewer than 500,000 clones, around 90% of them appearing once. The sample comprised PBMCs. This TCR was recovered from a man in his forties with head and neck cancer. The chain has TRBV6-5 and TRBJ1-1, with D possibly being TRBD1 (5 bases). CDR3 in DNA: TGTGCCAGCGGGAGGCAGGGTTGGAACACTGAAGCTTTCTTT. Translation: CASGRQGWNTEAFF.